Listed below are T cell receptor beta chains from one sample, sequenced in a study of blood T cells in healthy people across ages. TCRdb passed the 5' RACE reads through MiXCR, listing each CDR3 protein once. The sample includes hundreds of thousands of distinct CDR3 sequences, about 44% seen only once; the top ten take over 10%. The specimen sequenced was blood. The receptor source for this set is a man younger than 45 in good health. Both conserved end residues are part of each CDR3. D genes are given only for firm matches. The listing skips clone size in some rows; elsewhere it reads once, few, many or a size class.

v_gene	abundance	j_gene	d_gene	CDR3nt	CDR3aa
TRBV20-1	-	TRBJ2-1	TRBD1	TGCAGTGCTGGGGACAGGGGCCGGAATGAGCAGTTCTTC	CSAGDRGRNEQFF
TRBV15	-	TRBJ1-6	TRBD1	TGTGCCACCAGCAGGGCACAGGGGTCTCGGAATTCACCCCTCCACTTT	CATSRAQGSRNSPLHF
TRBV20-1	-	TRBJ2-5	-	TGCAGTGCTAGAGATAGGGGGAACCAAGAGACCCAGTACTTC	CSARDRGNQETQYF
TRBV29-1	-	TRBJ2-3	-	TGCAGCGTTCAAGGTTGGGGCCGCACAGATACGCAGTATTTT	CSVQGWGRTDTQYF
TRBV11-2	-	TRBJ2-7	-	TGTGCCAGCACTCTGGGTTACTGCTCCTACGAGCAGTACTTC	CASTLGYCSYEQYF
TRBV4-3	-	TRBJ2-7	TRBD1	TGCGCCAGCAGCCAAGATCGGACAGGACCGGCGTTCGAGCAGTACTTC	CASSQDRTGPAFEQYF
TRBV25-1	-	TRBJ1-1	-	TGTGCCAGCAGTGAATTAGGGGGGACTAACACTGAAGCTTTCTTT	CASSELGGTNTEAFF
TRBV20-1	-	TRBJ1-2	TRBD1	TGCAGTGCTGAACAGGGGCCCGTGGGCTACACCTTC	CSAEQGPVGYTF
TRBV10-3	-	TRBJ2-4	-	TGTGCCATCAGTGGCCCCGGGAACACTCAGTACTTC	CAISGPGNTQYF
TRBV5-1	-	TRBJ1-4	TRBD1	TGCGCCAGCGGCTGGACAGGGGATAATGAAAAACTGTTTTTT	CASGWTGDNEKLFF
TRBV7-2	-	TRBJ1-2	-	TGTGCCAGCAGCTTAGGTCAGGGCCTCGTGGGCTACACCTTC	CASSLGQGLVGYTF
TRBV29-1	few	TRBJ2-5	-	TGCAGCGTTGAAGATCCAGGAATCCGTGATGAGACCCAGTACTTC	CSVEDPGIRDETQYF
TRBV10-3	-	TRBJ1-2	TRBD1	TGTGCCATCAGCGGGGAGGACAGGGGAGATGGCTACACCTTC	CAISGEDRGDGYTF
TRBV4-2	-	TRBJ2-7	TRBD1	TGTGCCAGCAGCCAATTGAGCGGGCAGGGGGCCTGCGAGCAGTACTTC	CASSQLSGQGACEQYF
TRBV20-1	-	TRBJ1-4	-	TGCAGTGCTAGCCCAGGAAATGAAAAACTGTTTTTT	CSASPGNEKLFF
TRBV12-3/TRBV12-4	-	TRBJ1-4	TRBD1	TGTGCCAGCAGTCCCGGGACAGGGATTAATGAAAAACTGTTTTTT	CASSPGTGINEKLFF
TRBV29-1	few	TRBJ2-7	-	TGCAGCGTTGATAGTTCGACCCGATACGAGCAGTACTTC	CSVDSSTRYEQYF
TRBV18	-	TRBJ2-4	-	TGTGCCAGCTCACCTTTCCGGGATTCCTCCTACGAGCAGGACTTC	CASSPFRDSSYEQDF
TRBV21-1	-	TRBJ1-4	-	TGTGCCAGCAGGAACACGACATCGCTTTCCTTGCGAAAACTGTTTTTT	CASRNTTSLSLRKLFF
TRBV27	once	TRBJ2-3	-	TGTGCCAGCAGTTTAGGGAACCCGGTGGGTTATACGCAGTATTTT	CASSLGNPVGYTQYF
TRBV20-1	-	TRBJ2-7	-	TGCAGTGCTAGTAAGACGGGCTACGAGCAGTACTTC	CSASKTGYEQYF
TRBV5-1	-	TRBJ1-6	-	TGCGCCAGCAGCTTGGAACAGTGGACAGAGGATAATTCACCCCTCCACTTT	CASSLEQWTEDNSPLHF
TRBV9	few	TRBJ2-3	-	TGTGCCAGCAGCGGACAGAGGGTGCACACAGATACGCAGTATTTT	CASSGQRVHTDTQYF
TRBV10-3	-	TRBJ2-7	-	TGTGCCATCAGTGGGACAGCGGGCTACGAGCAGTACTTC	CAISGTAGYEQYF
TRBV6-5	-	TRBJ1-2	-	TGTGCCAGCACCCGTAGCGCGGAACTGGGGGGCTACACCTTC	CASTRSAELGGYTF
TRBV29-1	-	TRBJ2-7	-	TGCAGCGTTCGTCGAGGCTCCGAGCAGTACTTC	CSVRRGSEQYF
TRBV6-1	-	TRBJ1-2	-	TGTGCCAGCAGTCGTACCCAAGGACAGCCCAAACGTACCTATGGCTACACCTTC	CASSRTQGQPKRTYGYTF
TRBV25-1	-	TRBJ1-2	TRBD1	TGTGCCAGCAGTGGATTTCTCGGACAGGGGACTAATGGCTACACCTTC	CASSGFLGQGTNGYTF
TRBV6-2/TRBV6-3	few	TRBJ2-7	-	TGTGCCAGCAGTTACATGGGCAGCTACGAGCAGTACTTC	CASSYMGSYEQYF
TRBV6-2/TRBV6-3	-	TRBJ2-1	TRBD1	TGTGCCAGCAGTCGGGACAGCCCCGAGTACAATGAGCAGTTCTTC	CASSRDSPEYNEQFF
TRBV28	-	TRBJ2-5	TRBD2	TGTGCCAGCAGTTTATTAGGACTAGCGGGTGGGCAAGAGACCCAGTACTTC	CASSLLGLAGGQETQYF
TRBV30	-	TRBJ2-7	TRBD1	TGTGCCGGGACCAAACAGGGGGAGCAGTACTTC	CAGTKQGEQYF
TRBV2	-	TRBJ2-2	-	TGTGCCAGCAGCGACAGGCAAGCGAACACCGGGGAGCTGTTTTTT	CASSDRQANTGELFF